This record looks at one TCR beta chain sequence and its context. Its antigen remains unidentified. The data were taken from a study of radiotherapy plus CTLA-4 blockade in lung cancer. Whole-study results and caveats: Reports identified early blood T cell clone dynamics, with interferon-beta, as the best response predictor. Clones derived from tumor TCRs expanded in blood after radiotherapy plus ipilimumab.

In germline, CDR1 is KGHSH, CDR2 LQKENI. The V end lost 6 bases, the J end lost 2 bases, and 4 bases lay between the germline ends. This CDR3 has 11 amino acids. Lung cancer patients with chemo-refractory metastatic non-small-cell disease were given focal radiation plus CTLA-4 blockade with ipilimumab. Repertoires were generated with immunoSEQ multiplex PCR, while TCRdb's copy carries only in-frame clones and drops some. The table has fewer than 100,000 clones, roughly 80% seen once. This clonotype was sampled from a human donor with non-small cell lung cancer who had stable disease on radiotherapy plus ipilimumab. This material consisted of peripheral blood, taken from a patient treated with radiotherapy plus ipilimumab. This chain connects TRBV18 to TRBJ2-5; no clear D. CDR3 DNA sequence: TGTGCCAGCTCCGCTCAAGAGACCCAGTACTTC. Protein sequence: CASSAQETQYF.